The rows below give T cell receptor beta chains drawn from one sample of a study of vaccination effects on CD4 cells after COVID-19. Sequenced by immunoSEQ multiplex PCR; TCRdb stores in-frame clones only, minus some. The sample yields 20,000 or so clones, approximately 70% seen once. These receptors' antigens are unknown. The input for sequencing was CD4+ T cells from PBMCs cultured with HCoV-229E spike peptides, taken before COVID-19 vaccination. The receptors here all came from a human donor who received a COVID-19 vaccine. Both conserved end residues are part of each CDR3. The order of the fields is D gene, V gene, J gene, clone size, CDR3 DNA, CDR3 protein. The D gene is left open where the match is weak. Some rows mark clone size as missing; the rest say once, few, many or name a class of expanded clone.

d_call: NA
v_call: TRBV4-1
j_call: TRBJ2-6
clone_size: NA
cdr3_nt: TGCGCCAGCAGCCAAGAATCGGCGGGCGGCTTTGGTGGGGCCAACGTCCTGACTTTC
cdr3_aa: CASSQESAGGFGGANVLTF

d_call: NA
v_call: TRBV2
j_call: TRBJ2-2
clone_size: NA
cdr3_nt: TGTGCCAGCAGTGTTTTTGGGACCGGGGAGCTGTTTTTT
cdr3_aa: CASSVFGTGELFF

d_call: NA
v_call: TRBV18
j_call: TRBJ1-5
clone_size: NA
cdr3_nt: TGTGCCAGCTCACCAGGGGATCAGCCCCAGCATTTT
cdr3_aa: CASSPGDQPQHF

d_call: NA
v_call: TRBV7-9
j_call: TRBJ1-5
clone_size: few
cdr3_nt: TGTGCCAGCAGCTTAGGGCGCGGGGGTCGCAATCAGCCCCAGCATTTT
cdr3_aa: CASSLGRGGRNQPQHF

d_call: NA
v_call: TRBV27
j_call: TRBJ2-3
clone_size: NA
cdr3_nt: TGTGCCACCGGTGGGGGCGGGAGCACAGATACGCAGTATTTT
cdr3_aa: CATGGGGSTDTQYF

d_call: TRBD1
v_call: TRBV7-2
j_call: TRBJ1-2
clone_size: few
cdr3_nt: TGTGCCAGCAGCCCCCAGGGACAGGACTATGGCTACACCTTC
cdr3_aa: CASSPQGQDYGYTF

d_call: NA
v_call: TRBV7-9
j_call: TRBJ2-7
clone_size: few
cdr3_nt: TGTGCCAGCAGCTTAGGAGGAATCTCCTACGAGCAGTACTTC
cdr3_aa: CASSLGGISYEQYF

d_call: NA
v_call: TRBV2
j_call: TRBJ1-2
clone_size: NA
cdr3_nt: TGTGCCAGCAGAAAGACAGAGTATGGCTACACCTTC
cdr3_aa: CASRKTEYGYTF

d_call: NA
v_call: TRBV2
j_call: TRBJ2-5
clone_size: NA
cdr3_nt: TGTGCCAGCAGTGGGGGGATCTCGGAGACCCAGTACTTC
cdr3_aa: CASSGGISETQYF

d_call: TRBD2
v_call: TRBV7-2
j_call: TRBJ2-3
clone_size: NA
cdr3_nt: TGTGCCAGCAGCTTAGGGCCTTTTAAAGCGGGAGTCACAGATACGCAGTATTTT
cdr3_aa: CASSLGPFKAGVTDTQYF

d_call: NA
v_call: TRBV7-9
j_call: TRBJ2-7
clone_size: NA
cdr3_nt: TGTGCCAGCAGCCCGCAACAGGGCCCCTACGAGCAGTACTTC
cdr3_aa: CASSPQQGPYEQYF

d_call: TRBD1
v_call: TRBV27
j_call: TRBJ1-2
clone_size: NA
cdr3_nt: TGTGCCAGCAGTTTTCGCCGACAGGGCGGGGACTATGGCTACACCTTC
cdr3_aa: CASSFRRQGGDYGYTF

d_call: NA
v_call: TRBV2
j_call: TRBJ2-1
clone_size: few
cdr3_nt: TGTGCCAGCAGTGAAGAGGCCCTCCTCTCCTACAATGAGCAGTTCTTC
cdr3_aa: CASSEEALLSYNEQFF

d_call: NA
v_call: TRBV19
j_call: TRBJ1-5
clone_size: NA
cdr3_nt: TGTGCCAGTAGGACAGTAAATCAGCCCCAGCATTTT
cdr3_aa: CASRTVNQPQHF

d_call: TRBD1
v_call: TRBV7-9
j_call: TRBJ1-1
clone_size: NA
cdr3_nt: TGTGCCAGCAGCTTATCCGGGACAGGGGGCAAAATGAACACTGAAGCTTTCTTT
cdr3_aa: CASSLSGTGGKMNTEAFF

d_call: TRBD2
v_call: TRBV19
j_call: TRBJ2-3
clone_size: NA
cdr3_nt: TGTGCCAGTAGTATTACTAGCGGGAGGATATCTAGCACAGATACGCAGTATTTT
cdr3_aa: CASSITSGRISSTDTQYF

d_call: TRBD2
v_call: TRBV2
j_call: TRBJ2-5
clone_size: NA
cdr3_nt: TGTGCCAGCAGGTTACTAGCGGGAGTAGGGGAGACCCAGTACTTC
cdr3_aa: CASRLLAGVGETQYF

d_call: NA
v_call: TRBV24-1
j_call: TRBJ2-3
clone_size: NA
cdr3_nt: TGTGCCACCAGTTACCAAGATACGCAGTATTTT
cdr3_aa: CATSYQDTQYF

d_call: TRBD1
v_call: TRBV10-2
j_call: TRBJ1-1
clone_size: NA
cdr3_nt: TGCGCCAGCAGTGAGTTTCTCGGGACAGGGAACACTGAAGCTTTCTTT
cdr3_aa: CASSEFLGTGNTEAFF

d_call: NA
v_call: TRBV6-4
j_call: TRBJ1-1
clone_size: NA
cdr3_nt: TGTGCCAGCAGTGAAGAGGGATCGGCGAACACTGAAGCTTTCTTT
cdr3_aa: CASSEEGSANTEAFF

d_call: NA
v_call: TRBV15
j_call: TRBJ2-2
clone_size: NA
cdr3_nt: TGTGCCACCAGCAGAGCTGGTAGCGTCACCGGGGAGCTGTTTTTT
cdr3_aa: CATSRAGSVTGELFF

d_call: TRBD2
v_call: TRBV11-2
j_call: TRBJ2-3
clone_size: NA
cdr3_nt: TGTGCCAGCAGCCCACAGACTAGCGGGGGGGTGGGAGATACGCAGTATTTT
cdr3_aa: CASSPQTSGGVGDTQYF

d_call: NA
v_call: TRBV19
j_call: TRBJ2-7
clone_size: NA
cdr3_nt: TGTGCCAGTAGTATTCTGGGAAGTCTCTACGAGCAGTACTTC
cdr3_aa: CASSILGSLYEQYF

d_call: TRBD1
v_call: TRBV6-5
j_call: TRBJ2-7
clone_size: NA
cdr3_nt: TGTGCCAGCAGTCAGGACAGGACTCCCTACGAGCAGTACTTC
cdr3_aa: CASSQDRTPYEQYF

d_call: NA
v_call: TRBV10-2
j_call: TRBJ2-7
clone_size: NA
cdr3_nt: TGCGCCAGCAGTGAGGAAAGCTACGAGCAGTACTTC
cdr3_aa: CASSEESYEQYF

d_call: TRBD1
v_call: TRBV2
j_call: TRBJ1-4
clone_size: NA
cdr3_nt: TGTGCCAGCATCTTTAACAGGGGAACTAATGAAAAACTGTTTTTT
cdr3_aa: CASIFNRGTNEKLFF

d_call: NA
v_call: TRBV14
j_call: TRBJ1-4
clone_size: NA
cdr3_nt: TGTGCCAGCAGCTCCCGGGATCCGCCAAGGTTAATGTTTTTT
cdr3_aa: CASSSRDPPRLMFF

d_call: TRBD1
v_call: TRBV3-1/TRBV3-2
j_call: TRBJ2-1
clone_size: NA
cdr3_nt: TGTGCCAGCAGCCAAGTCTCCGGGACAGGGTACAATGAGCAGTTCTTC
cdr3_aa: CASSQVSGTGYNEQFF